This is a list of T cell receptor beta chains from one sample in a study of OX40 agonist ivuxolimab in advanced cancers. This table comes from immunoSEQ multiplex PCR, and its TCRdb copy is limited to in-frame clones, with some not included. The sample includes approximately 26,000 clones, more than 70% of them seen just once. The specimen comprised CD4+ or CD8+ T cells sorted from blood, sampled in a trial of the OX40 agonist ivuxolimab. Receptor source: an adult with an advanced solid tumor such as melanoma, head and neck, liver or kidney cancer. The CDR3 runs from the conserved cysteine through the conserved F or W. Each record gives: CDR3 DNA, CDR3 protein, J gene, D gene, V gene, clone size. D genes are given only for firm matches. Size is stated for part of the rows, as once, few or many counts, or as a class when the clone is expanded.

TGTGCCTGGAAACAGCTCATGAACACTGAAGCTTTCTTT	CAWKQLMNTEAFF	TRBJ1-1	-	TRBV2	-
TGTGCCAGCAGTTCGTCAGATACGCAGTATTTT	CASSSSDTQYF	TRBJ2-3	-	TRBV27	-
TGTGCCAGCAGTTACCTGGCAGGGCAAACTGAAGCTTTCTTT	CASSYLAGQTEAFF	TRBJ1-1	-	TRBV6-5	-
TGTGCCACCAGCAGAGAGATTGGTCGGAGCGGACCCTACTACGAGCAGTACTTC	CATSREIGRSGPYYEQYF	TRBJ2-7	-	TRBV15	-
TGTGCCAGCAGCCCGGGACAGGGAACATACGAGCAGTACTTC	CASSPGQGTYEQYF	TRBJ2-7	TRBD1	TRBV9	-
TGTGCCAGCAGCTTAGAGCCAGGGATCGGGACCCAGTACTTC	CASSLEPGIGTQYF	TRBJ2-5	-	TRBV11-2	once
TGTGCCAGCAGCTTATTCCCTAGCGGAGAAGAGACCCAGTACTTC	CASSLFPSGEETQYF	TRBJ2-5	TRBD2	TRBV7-9	once
TGTGCCAGCAGCCTCCGCGACAGTTACTACGAGCAGTACTTC	CASSLRDSYYEQYF	TRBJ2-7	-	TRBV11-2	-
TGTGCCAGTAGTATGGACGGCGGTAATGAAAAACTGTTTTTT	CASSMDGGNEKLFF	TRBJ1-4	-	TRBV19	-
TGCGCCAGCAGCTTGTATAGGGGGGGGTACGAGCAGTACTTC	CASSLYRGGYEQYF	TRBJ2-7	-	TRBV5-1	-
TGTGCCAGCAGTTCCGGGACGGGGACTGAAGCTTTCTTT	CASSSGTGTEAFF	TRBJ1-1	-	TRBV25-1	-
TGCGCCAGCAGCTTGGTTTCCGAGCTGTTTTTT	CASSLVSELFF	TRBJ2-2	-	TRBV5-1	-
TGTGCCAGCAGTGAAGGGACAGGGTCAGGTGAGCAGTACTTC	CASSEGTGSGEQYF	TRBJ2-7	TRBD1	TRBV2	-
TGTGCCAGCAGTTCCGGTAGCGGGAGGGAAGAGACCCAGTACTTC	CASSSGSGREETQYF	TRBJ2-5	TRBD2	TRBV28	-
TGTGCCAGTAGTATAGGCCCCAGTAGCAATCAGCCCCAGCATTTT	CASSIGPSSNQPQHF	TRBJ1-5	-	TRBV19	-
TGCGCCAGCAGCTTGATATCGGACAGCCCCTACGAGCAGTACTTC	CASSLISDSPYEQYF	TRBJ2-7	-	TRBV5-1	-
TGTGCCAGTAGCAAAAACAGGGATGAAGCTTTCTTT	CASSKNRDEAFF	TRBJ1-1	-	TRBV21-1	once
TGTGCCAGTACCAGCCTTAGGGGTAACACTGAAGCTTTCTTT	CASTSLRGNTEAFF	TRBJ1-1	-	TRBV19	-
TGTGCCAGCAGCCCTCTCCTTGGCGTCTACGAGCAGTACTTC	CASSPLLGVYEQYF	TRBJ2-7	-	TRBV11-2	-
TGTGCCAGCAGCGACTTAGCGGGAGTCCCCTACAATGAGCAGTTCTTC	CASSDLAGVPYNEQFF	TRBJ2-1	TRBD2	TRBV2	-
TGTGCCAGCAGCTTAGCGGGTCAATTAGCCAACGTCCTGACTTTC	CASSLAGQLANVLTF	TRBJ2-6	-	TRBV7-8	-
TGTGCCAGCAGTTTAGCGTGGGGGGCAGGCAATCAGCCCCAGCATTTT	CASSLAWGAGNQPQHF	TRBJ1-5	-	TRBV28	-
TGTGCCAGCAGGGACAGGGTCTACGAGCAGTACTTC	CASRDRVYEQYF	TRBJ2-7	TRBD1	TRBV6-5	few
TGTGCCAGCAGCTTGGCGTCCGGTAATGAAAAACTGTTTTTT	CASSLASGNEKLFF	TRBJ1-4	-	TRBV5-6	-
TGTGCCAGCAGCTTAACCCCGGGGAGTGATGAGCAGTTCTTC	CASSLTPGSDEQFF	TRBJ2-1	-	TRBV11-2	once
TGTGCCAGCAGCTTTGGGGCTGTGAATGGCTACACCTTC	CASSFGAVNGYTF	TRBJ1-2	-	TRBV5-4	-
TGCGCCAGCAGCGAAGACAGGGTTACAGATACGCAGTATTTT	CASSEDRVTDTQYF	TRBJ2-3	TRBD1	TRBV5-1	-
TGTGCCAGCAGCTTAGTCGGCCCCCACAATGAGCAGTTCTTC	CASSLVGPHNEQFF	TRBJ2-1	-	TRBV7-2	-
TGTGCCAGTAGTATAGTGGCTTTCACAGATGCGCAGTATTTT	CASSIVAFTDAQYF	TRBJ2-3	-	TRBV19	-
TGTGCCAGTAGTAGAAGACTAGCAGTTATAAGCACAGATACGCAGTATTTT	CASSRRLAVISTDTQYF	TRBJ2-3	TRBD2	TRBV19	-
TGTGCCAGCAGTTCGACAGGGGTCCACGAGCAGTACTTC	CASSSTGVHEQYF	TRBJ2-7	TRBD1	TRBV27	-
TGTGCCACCAGCACTAGCGGGGGGTTATACAATGAGCAGTTCTTC	CATSTSGGLYNEQFF	TRBJ2-1	TRBD2	TRBV15	medium-sized
TGTGCCACTTACTTAGGACAGGGAACCGAGCAGTACTTC	CATYLGQGTEQYF	TRBJ2-7	TRBD1	TRBV10-3	medium-sized
TGTGCCAGCATAGCTGACAGGAATGATAACTATGGCTACACCTTC	CASIADRNDNYGYTF	TRBJ1-2	-	TRBV6-6	-
TGTGCCAGTAGTTGGGGGGCCACCTACAATGAGCAGTTCTTC	CASSWGATYNEQFF	TRBJ2-1	-	TRBV19	-
TGTGCCAGCATGGGACCAGGGGCTGAAGCTTTCTTT	CASMGPGAEAFF	TRBJ1-1	-	TRBV7-8	-
TGCGCCAGCAGCTGGGACGGCGCTTCCTACGAGCAGTACTTC	CASSWDGASYEQYF	TRBJ2-7	-	TRBV5-1	-